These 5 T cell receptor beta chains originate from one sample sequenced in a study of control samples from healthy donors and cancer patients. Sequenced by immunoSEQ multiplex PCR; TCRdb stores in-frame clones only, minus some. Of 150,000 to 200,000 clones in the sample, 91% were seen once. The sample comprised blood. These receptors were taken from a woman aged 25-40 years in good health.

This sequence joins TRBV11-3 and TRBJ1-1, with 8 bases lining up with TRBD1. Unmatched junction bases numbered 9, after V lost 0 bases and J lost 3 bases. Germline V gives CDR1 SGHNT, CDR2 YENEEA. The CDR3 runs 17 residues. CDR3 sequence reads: CASSLDKVGQEYTEAFF. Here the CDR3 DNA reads TGTGCCAGCAGCTTAGATAAAGTGGGACAGGAATACACTGAAGCTTTCTTT. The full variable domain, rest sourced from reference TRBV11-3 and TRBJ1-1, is EAGVVQSPRYKIIEKKQPVAFWCNPISGHNTLYWYLQNLGQGPELLIRYENEEAVDDSQLPKDRFSAERLKGVDSTLKIQPAELGDSAVYLCASSLDKVGQEYTEAFFGQGTRLTVV.

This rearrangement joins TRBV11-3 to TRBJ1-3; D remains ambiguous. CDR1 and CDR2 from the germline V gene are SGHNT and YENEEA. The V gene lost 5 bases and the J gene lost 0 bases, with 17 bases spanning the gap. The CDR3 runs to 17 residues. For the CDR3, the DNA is TGTGCCAGCAGCCCCCGTGAAGGGATTTACTCTGGAAACACCATATATTTT. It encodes CASSPREGIYSGNTIYF. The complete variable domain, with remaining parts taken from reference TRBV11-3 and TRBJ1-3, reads EAGVVQSPRYKIIEKKQPVAFWCNPISGHNTLYWYLQNLGQGPELLIRYENEEAVDDSQLPKDRFSAERLKGVDSTLKIQPAELGDSAVYLCASSPREGIYSGNTIYFGEGSWLTVV.

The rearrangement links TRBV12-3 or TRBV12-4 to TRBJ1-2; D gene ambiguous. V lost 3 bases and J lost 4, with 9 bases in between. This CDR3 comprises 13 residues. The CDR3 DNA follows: TGTGCCAGCAGTTTGGACGGAGCCTATGGCTACACCTTC. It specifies CASSLDGAYGYTF.

DNA for the CDR3: TGTGCCTGGAGGGCCTCCCTCTCTGGAAACACCATATATTTT. It specifies CAWRASLSGNTIYF. J is TRBJ1-3 and V is TRBV30; D call uncertain. The length of the CDR3 is 14 residues. Germline CDR1 reads GTSNPN; CDR2 reads SVGIG (reference sequence). V was shortened by 3 bases and J by 0 bases, with 9 bases between the two germline ends.

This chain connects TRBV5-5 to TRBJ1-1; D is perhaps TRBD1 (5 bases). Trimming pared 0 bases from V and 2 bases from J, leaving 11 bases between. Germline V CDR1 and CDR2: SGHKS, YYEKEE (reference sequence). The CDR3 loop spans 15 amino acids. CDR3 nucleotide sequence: TGTGCCAGCAGCTTGGACCCTCAGGGAAACACTGAAGCTTTCTTT. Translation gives CASSLDPQGNTEAFF.